This T cell receptor beta chain was recovered during a study of early T cells in non-severe SARS-CoV-2 infection. For the study at large: Sequencing was performed on bulk RNA from unsorted whole blood, leaving chains unpaired.

Trimming took 2 bases from V and 7 from J, leaving 5 bases between them. This CDR3 comprises 11 residues. TCRdb reprocessed the 5' RACE reads via MiXCR and lists one record per CDR3 protein. The sample has roughly 60,000 distinct CDR3 sequences, 5.5% to 8.5% seen once. This clonotype has ten or more counts. The receptor was isolated from an adult who was a healthcare worker with PCR-confirmed SARS-CoV-2 infection or an uninfected control (not recorded which). The gene calls are TRBV12-3 or TRBV12-4 and TRBJ2-5; D gene ambiguous. The sample in question was whole blood, obtained at baseline. CDR3 bases: TGTGCCAGCAGTTTATTGGGGACCCAGTACTTC. It specifies CASSLLGTQYF.